Listed here are 5 T cell receptor beta chains from one sample, sequenced in a study of blood T cell repertoires in COVID-19. Using immunoSEQ multiplex PCR, the repertoire was profiled, and TCRdb retains in-frame clones only, with some absent. This sample yields about 40,000 clones, of which about 85% are seen a single time; around 13% belongs to the top ten. The sequenced material came from peripheral blood. The receptors were gathered from a human donor in a cohort sampled during active COVID-19.

The V gene is TRBV25-1, the J gene TRBJ1-6, with 7 nucleotides matching TRBD1. The germline CDR1 and CDR2 sequences are MGHDK and SYGVNS. The CDR3 runs 14 residues. V lost 8 bases to trimming and J lost 4 bases; unmatched junction nucleotides: 5. CDR3 sequence: CASQPRGYNSPLHF. The CDR3, as DNA: TGTGCCAGCCAGCCCAGGGGGTATAATTCACCCCTCCACTTT.

The chain employs TRBV19 and TRBJ2-7, with 8 positions matching TRBD2. The CDR3 consists of 15 residues. Trimming took 3 bases from V and 2 from J; bases not matched to a gene: 6. Per germline, CDR1 LNHDA and CDR2 SQIVND (reference sequence). The CDR3 loop reads CASSIGRDPTYEQYF. The CDR3, as DNA: TGTGCCAGTAGTATCGGGAGGGACCCCACCTACGAGCAGTACTTC.

This chain joins TRBV6-6 and TRBJ2-2; 7 bases line up with TRBD1. V was clipped by 5 bases and J by 6 bases; unmatched bases: 12. Germline V lookup: CDR1 MNHNY, CDR2 SVGAGI (reference sequence). The CDR3 contains 16 residues. Written as DNA, the CDR3 is TGTGCCAGCAGTCGACTACAGGGGTTGGGTTCCGGGGAGCTGTTTTTT. Protein: CASSRLQGLGSGELFF.

This clone was observed a handful of times. This chain joins TRBV6-5 and TRBJ2-7; D is undetermined. V was trimmed by 4 bases and J by 0 bases, leaving 7 bases between them. Germline-derived CDR1 and CDR2 are MNHEY and SVGAGI. This CDR3 is built from 13 residues. CDR3 in amino acids: CASSLTRSYEQYF. Written as DNA, the CDR3 is TGTGCCAGCAGTTTGACACGCTCCTACGAGCAGTACTTC.

The gene calls are TRBV7-3 and TRBJ1-3; D is perhaps TRBD1 (5 bases). Germline-derived CDR1 and CDR2 are SGHTA and FQGTGA. Trimming pared 0 bases from V and 3 bases from J, leaving 6 bases between. This CDR3 is built from 14 residues. The CDR3 loop is CASSLTGGGNTIYF. DNA of the CDR3: TGTGCCAGCAGCTTAACCGGGGGTGGAAACACCATATATTTT.